This TCR beta chain was documented in a study of blood T cells in healthy people across ages. General study findings and limits: Significant beta diversity loss was already apparent by age approximately 37, declining roughly linearly.

Per sample, at least 6 micrograms of total RNA were extracted. A second PCR of about 7 to 11 cycles used a sample-barcoded 5' primer and a J-beta primer mix. The authors tagged each cDNA molecule using a template-switch adaptor with 12 random nucleotides. Via MiXCR, TCRdb re-called the 5' RACE reads, giving one row per CDR3 protein. The sample has 1.5 million to 2 million distinct CDR3 sequences, 28% seen once. This clonotype was seen ten or more times. Its antigen is not identified. Sequencing was done on a sample of blood. The receptor's source is a woman aged 25 to 39 in good health.

For the CDR3, the DNA is TGTGCCAGCAGTTCAGACCAGTGGGAGCAGTACTTC. It codes for CASSSDQWEQYF. The chain employs TRBV28 and TRBJ2-7; no reliable D call. Trimming removed 4 bases at V and 7 bases at J, with 11 bases between. CDR1 and CDR2 (germline): MDHEN, SYDVKM. The CDR3 extends over 12 amino acids. Drawing the rest from reference TRBV28 and TRBJ2-7, the complete variable domain is DVKVTQSSRYLVKRTGEKVFLECVQDMDHENMFWYRQDPGLGLRLIYFSYDVKMKEKGDIPEGYSVSREKKERFSLILESASTNQTSMYLCASSSDQWEQYFGPGTRLTVT.